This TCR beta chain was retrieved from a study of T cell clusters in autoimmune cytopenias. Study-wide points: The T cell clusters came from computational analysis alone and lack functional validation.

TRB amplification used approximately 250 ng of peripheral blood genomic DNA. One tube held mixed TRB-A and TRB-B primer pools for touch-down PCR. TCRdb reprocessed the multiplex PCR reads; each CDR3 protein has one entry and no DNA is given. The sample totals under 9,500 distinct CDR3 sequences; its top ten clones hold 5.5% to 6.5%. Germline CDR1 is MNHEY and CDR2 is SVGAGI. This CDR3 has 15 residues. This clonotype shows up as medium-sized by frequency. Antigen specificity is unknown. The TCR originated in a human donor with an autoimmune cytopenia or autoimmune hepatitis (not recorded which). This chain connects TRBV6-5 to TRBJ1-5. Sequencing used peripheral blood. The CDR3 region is CASSYSRDSNQPQHF.